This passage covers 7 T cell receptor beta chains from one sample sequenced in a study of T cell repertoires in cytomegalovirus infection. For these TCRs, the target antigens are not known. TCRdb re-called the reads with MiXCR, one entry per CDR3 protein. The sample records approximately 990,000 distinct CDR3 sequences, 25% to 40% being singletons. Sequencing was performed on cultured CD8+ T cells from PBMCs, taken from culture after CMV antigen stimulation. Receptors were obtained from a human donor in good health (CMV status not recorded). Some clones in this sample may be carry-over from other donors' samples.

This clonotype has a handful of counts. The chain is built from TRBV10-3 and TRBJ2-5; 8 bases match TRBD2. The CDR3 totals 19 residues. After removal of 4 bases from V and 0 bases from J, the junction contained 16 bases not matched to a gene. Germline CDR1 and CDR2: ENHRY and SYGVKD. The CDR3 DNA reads TGTGCCATCAGTGTACCCTCGGGGCGGGGGGCCGGGTACCAAGAGACCCAGTACTTC. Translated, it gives CAISVPSGRGAGYQETQYF.

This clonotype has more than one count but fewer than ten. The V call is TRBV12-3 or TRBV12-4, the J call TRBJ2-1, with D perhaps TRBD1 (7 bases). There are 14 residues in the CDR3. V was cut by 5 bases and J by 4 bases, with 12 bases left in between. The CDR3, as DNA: TGTGCCAGCAGTACGCGGGACAGATACAATGAGCAGTTCTTC. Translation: CASSTRDRYNEQFF.

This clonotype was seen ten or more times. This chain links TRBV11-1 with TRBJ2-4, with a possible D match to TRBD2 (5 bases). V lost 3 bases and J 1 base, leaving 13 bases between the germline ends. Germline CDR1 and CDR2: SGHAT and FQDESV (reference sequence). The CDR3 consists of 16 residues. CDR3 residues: CASSLGEGFAKNIQYF. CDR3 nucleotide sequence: TGTGCCAGCAGCTTGGGTGAGGGATTTGCCAAAAACATTCAGTACTTC. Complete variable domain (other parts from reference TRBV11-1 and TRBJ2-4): EAEVAQSPRYKITEKSQAVAFWCDPISGHATLYWYRQILGQGPELLVQFQDESVVDDSQLPKDRFSAERLKGVDSTLKIQPAELGDSAMYLCASSLGEGFAKNIQYFGAGTRLSVL.

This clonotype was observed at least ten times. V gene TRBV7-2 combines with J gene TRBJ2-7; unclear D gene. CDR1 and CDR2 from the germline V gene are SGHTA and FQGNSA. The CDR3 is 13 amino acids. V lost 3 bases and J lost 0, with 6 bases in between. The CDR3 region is CASSFYSSYEQYF. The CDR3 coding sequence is TGTGCCAGCAGCTTTTACAGCTCCTACGAGCAGTACTTC.

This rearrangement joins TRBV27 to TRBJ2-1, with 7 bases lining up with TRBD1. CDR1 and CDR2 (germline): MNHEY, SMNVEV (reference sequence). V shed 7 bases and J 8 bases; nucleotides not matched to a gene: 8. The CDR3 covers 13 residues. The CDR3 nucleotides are TGTGCCAGCACTACACCAACAGGGGATGAGCAGTTCTTC. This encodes CASTTPTGDEQFF.

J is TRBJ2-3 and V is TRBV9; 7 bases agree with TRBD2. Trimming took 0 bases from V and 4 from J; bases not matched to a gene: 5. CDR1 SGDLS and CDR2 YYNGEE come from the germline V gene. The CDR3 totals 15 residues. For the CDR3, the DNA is TGTGCCAGCAGCGTAGGCGGCCTAGCGGCAGATACGCAGTATTTT. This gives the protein CASSVGGLAADTQYF.

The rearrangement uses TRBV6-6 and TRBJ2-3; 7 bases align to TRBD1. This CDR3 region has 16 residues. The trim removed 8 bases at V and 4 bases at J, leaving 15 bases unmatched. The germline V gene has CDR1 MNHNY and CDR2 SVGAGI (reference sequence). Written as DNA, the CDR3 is TGTGCCAGCGAGACAATCACGGACAGGTGGGCAGATACGCAGTATTTT. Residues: CASETITDRWADTQYF.